The 10 T cell receptor beta chains below come from one sample, sequenced in a study of T-cell reconstitution after alpha-beta-depleted transplantation in children. A library of TCRbeta sequences, prepared with unique molecular identifiers, was generated. TCRdb fed the PCR reads into MiXCR, producing one record per CDR3 protein. Of some 200,000 distinct CDR3 sequences in the sample, 8% to 10% were seen once. This sample comprised PBMCs from the stem cell graft donor, obtained from the stem cell graft. The origin of the receptors is a human donor who donated a stem cell graft to a child with acute lymphoblastic leukemia.

At least ten counts were recorded for this clonotype. The chain carries TRBV20-1 and TRBJ2-7; TRBD2 is a possible D gene (5 bases). Trimming removed 6 bases from V and 4 bases from J, with 13 bases in between. The CDR3 is 12 residues long. Germline assignment: CDR1 DFQATT and CDR2 SNEGSKA (reference sequence). The CDR3 here is CSASLRGYEQYF. For the CDR3, the DNA is TGCAGTGCCTCCCTCCGGGGTTACGAGCAGTACTTC.

This clonotype was counted many times. V usage is TRBV5-1 and J usage is TRBJ2-1; D gene uncertain. Per the germline V gene, CDR1 is SGHRS and CDR2 is YFSETQ. This CDR3 spans 16 amino acids. The V gene lost 2 bases and the J gene lost 2 bases, with 14 bases spanning the gap. CDR3 loop: CASSFRSLVPYNEQFF. The CDR3 coding sequence is TGCGCCAGCAGCTTTCGATCCTTAGTACCCTACAATGAGCAGTTCTTC.

This clonotype showed up many times. V and J are TRBV20-1 and TRBJ2-3, with D perhaps TRBD1 (5 bases). The CDR3 sequence is 11 residues long. V was cut by 5 bases and J by 6 bases, with 9 bases left in between. Germline V CDR1 and CDR2: DFQATT, SNEGSKA (reference sequence). CDR3 nucleotide sequence: TGCAGTGCTGCAGGGTGGGATACGCAGTATTTT. The encoded protein is CSAAGWDTQYF.

A few counts support this clonotype. The chain recombines TRBV2 with TRBJ2-7; 9 bases align to TRBD1. This CDR3 has 12 amino acids. Germline values: CDR1 SNHLY, CDR2 FYNNEI. Trimming took 7 bases from V and 4 from J; bases not matched to a gene: 2. CDR3 sequence: CASIGQGYEQYF. CDR3 bases: TGTGCCAGCATAGGACAGGGGTACGAGCAGTACTTC. The full variable domain, in which reference TRBV2 and TRBJ2-7 provide the parts outside the CDR3, is EPEVTQTPSHQVTQMGQEVILRCVPISNHLYFYWYRQILGQKVEFLVSFYNNEISEKSEIFDDQFSVERPDGSNFTLKIRSTKLEDSAMYFCASIGQGYEQYFGPGTRLTVT.

CDR3 DNA sequence: TGTGCCAGCTCACCTTTGGACCGACTGAACTATGGCTACACCTTC. This codes for CASSPLDRLNYGYTF. The genes are TRBV18 and TRBJ1-2; unclear D gene. Germline values: CDR1 KGHSH, CDR2 LQKENI. Trimming stripped 3 bases from V and 2 bases from J, with 13 bases between. This CDR3 comprises 15 residues.

In its sample, this clonotype was seen a few times. The chain combines TRBV4-1 with TRBJ2-2, with 7 positions matching TRBD1. The J segment lost 5 bases and the V segment lost 1 base, leaving 10 bases of the junction unmatched. Per germline, CDR1 MGHRA and CDR2 YSYEKL. The CDR3 extends over 17 amino acids. DNA for the CDR3: TGCGCCAGCAGCCAAGGGAAGGGGGCGCGTTGGACCGGGGAGCTGTTTTTT. Its protein is CASSQGKGARWTGELFF.

This clonotype showed up just a few times. The CDR3 region has the DNA TGTGCCAGCAGCCAAATCGGGGGCCCGAACACCGGGGAGCTGTTTTTT. Its protein is CASSQIGGPNTGELFF. The J gene is TRBJ2-2, the V gene TRBV3-1; D is possibly TRBD1 or TRBD2 (6 bases each). CDR3 size: 16 residues. Per the germline V gene, CDR1 is LGHDT and CDR2 is YNNKEL (reference sequence). V lost 2 bases to trimming and J lost 0 bases, with 10 bases between them.

This clonotype was observed a few times. The chain couples TRBV7-9 to TRBJ2-7; TRBD1 matches 7 bases. From germline, CDR1 is SEHNR and CDR2 FQNEAQ (reference sequence). This CDR3 spans 13 amino acids. Trimming removed 5 bases from V and 3 bases from J; junction bases left unmatched: 4. The CDR3 loop reads CASSGRDSYEQYF. In nucleotides, the CDR3 is TGTGCCAGCAGCGGCCGGGACAGCTACGAGCAGTACTTC.

This clonotype was counted a few times. The rearrangement joins TRBV14 to TRBJ2-1; D gene unclear. This CDR3 region has 18 residues. Trimming took off 0 bases at V and 0 bases at J, with 15 bases between the two ends. Per the germline V gene, CDR1 is SGHDN and CDR2 is FVKESK. The CDR3 DNA reads as TGTGCCAGCAGCCAAGATGAAGAGACCCAAAGCTCCTACAATGAGCAGTTCTTC. Translation: CASSQDEETQSSYNEQFF.

This clonotype was seen a handful of times. The chain joins TRBV27 to TRBJ2-3; no clear D gene. Germline V gene data show CDR1 as MNHEY and CDR2 as SMNVEV (reference sequence). V shed 6 bases and J shed 5 bases, with 9 bases lying between them. This CDR3 has 12 residues. In DNA form, the CDR3 reads TGTGCCAGCAGGGCCCAAGAAGATACGCAGTATTTT. Its protein product is CASRAQEDTQYF.